The T cell receptor (beta chain) under discussion was sequenced for a study of T cell responses to AZD1222 COVID-19 vaccine. The assay was immunoSEQ multiplex PCR, and TCRdb's table has in-frame clones only and misses some. Of 120,000 to 150,000 clones in the sample, more than 70% were seen once. Germline CDR1 SGDLS, CDR2 YYNGEE. J gave up 5 bases and V 5 bases, and 15 bases lay outside the gene matches. The CDR3 loop spans 17 amino acids. The material sequenced was peripheral blood, taken on day 0 of MenACWY control vaccination. J is TRBJ2-3 and V is TRBV9; 9 bases are a match to TRBD2. The TCR was taken from an adult in good health. CDR3 sequence: CASSFDLLAGSGDTQYF. The CDR3 DNA reads TGTGCCAGCAGTTTTGACCTCCTAGCGGGGTCGGGAGATACGCAGTATTTT.